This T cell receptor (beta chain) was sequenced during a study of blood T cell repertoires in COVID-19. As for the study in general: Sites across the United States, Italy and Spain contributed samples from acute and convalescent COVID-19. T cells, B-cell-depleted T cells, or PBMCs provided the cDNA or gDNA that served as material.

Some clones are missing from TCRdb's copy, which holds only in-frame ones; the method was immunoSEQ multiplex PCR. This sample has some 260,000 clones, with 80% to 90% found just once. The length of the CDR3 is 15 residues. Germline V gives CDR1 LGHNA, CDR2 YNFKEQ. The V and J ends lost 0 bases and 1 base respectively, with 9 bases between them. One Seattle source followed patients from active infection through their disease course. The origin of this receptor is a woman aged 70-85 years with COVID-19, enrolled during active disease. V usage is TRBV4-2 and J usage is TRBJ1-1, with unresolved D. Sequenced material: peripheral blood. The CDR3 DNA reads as TGTGCCAGCAGCCAAGAAGGAGACGGGAACACTGAAGCTTTCTTT. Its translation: CASSQEGDGNTEAFF.